This TCR beta chain was sequenced during a study of Ad26.COV2.S vaccination and SARS-CoV-2 variants (dated by TCRdb to 2020 to 2022). Study-level background: Vaccine-arm donors came from COV1001, a multicentre, randomized, double-blind, placebo-controlled phase I-IIa trial of Ad26.COV2.S in healthy adults. The specificity and breadth of SARS-CoV-2-reactive T cell receptors after Ad26.COV2.S vaccination were assessed by TCRbeta repertoire sequencing. Throughout the experiments and outcome assessment, investigators stayed blinded to trial group allocation. A total of 32 samples were included in the TCR-sequenced set, comprising 19 Ad26.COV2.S vaccine recipients, 5 placebo recipients and 8 SARS-CoV-2 convalescent individuals. Ad26.COV2.S was administered intramuscularly at 5 x 10^10 or 1 x 10^11 viral particles, either as a single shot or as two shots given 56 days apart. Trial participants were randomized into five groups of five: low-dose or high-dose Ad26.COV2.S given once or twice, or placebo on both occasions.

What the research found in general, with its limitations: The study was not powered to compare responses between vaccine doses or regimens. Spike-specific TCR breadth was higher in Ad26.COV2.S recipients than in placebo recipients (P = 0.0014). After vaccination, spike-specific CD8+ and CD4+ T cell responses were reported to show substantial breadth. It was noted by the authors that total T cell responses may have been underestimated by the TCR breadth and depth analyses. Comparable non-spike TCR breadth was observed between vaccine and placebo recipients, consistent with only spike being contained in the vaccine.

TCRbeta CDR3 regions were sequenced with the immunoSEQ Assay. After extraction, genomic DNA underwent amplification by bias-controlled multiplex PCR, followed by high-throughput sequencing. From the authors' description of their analysis: Collapsing and filtering of sequences were performed to quantify the absolute abundance of each unique TCRbeta CDR3 region. T cell fraction was estimated by normalization of TCRbeta template counts to usable DNA, with usable DNA being measured through amplification of reference genes present in all nucleated cells. Repertoire TCRs were annotated as SARS-CoV-2-specific by exact matching of V gene, CDR3 amino acid sequence and J gene to a known reactive TCR set. The reference SARS-CoV-2 TCR set was obtained from MIRA and was filtered for enrichment in COVID-19-positive ImmuneCODE repertoires, whereby public or cross-reactive TCRs were removed. Drawing on the MIRA antigens, annotated TCRs were analysed further at the level of specific ORF or position within ORF. Breadth was defined as annotated unique rearrangements over total unique productive rearrangements; depth was the summed frequency of those rearrangements. TCR breadth was compared between groups using two-sided Wilcoxon rank-sum tests. Entries here come from immuneACCESS through TCRdb and include only in-frame sequences with V and J called. Some clones fail to appear in such tables; in the studies checked, an unresolved V gene covers under half of the shortfall, and the cause of the remainder is unknown. The V and J calls and the clone size are those of that table, but D and trimming were determined from the DNA. In this sample the table shows around 300,000 clones, about nine tenths of which occur a single time. The ten largest clonotypes hold about 5% of the sample.

Read against the paper, the sample's treatment or condition label means: some 20 received Ad26.COV2.S at low or high dose, single or two shots; 5 received placebo; per-sample allocation not given. Repertoires of vaccine and placebo recipients were sequenced from samples collected on day 63 after the first injection. In Cohort 1b, around 23 adults aged 18-55 years were enrolled at a single site in Boston, USA, between 29 July and 7 August 2020. Ad26.COV2.S was a replication-incompetent adenovirus type 26 vector that expressed a prefusion-stabilized SARS-CoV-2 spike protein derived from the original Wuhan strain. Relative to germline, V is 6 bases shorter and J is 0 bases shorter, with 6 bases between their ends. The germline V gene provides CDR1 MNHEY and CDR2 SVGAGI. The CDR3 has 13 amino acids, counting the end cysteine and phenylalanine. Solely the CDR3 DNA is kept, with 39 bases framed from the first base.

As concerns this clone: Its antigen target is currently unknown. Per-base quality was not reported, and no clone a single base away is much larger than it.

The sequence links TRBV6-5 to TRBJ1-5; the D gene assignment is ambiguous. This sequence was found in a person aged 18-60 years who received the Ad26.COV2.S COVID-19 vaccine or a placebo. The sample was peripheral blood, taken in a trial of Ad26.COV2.S vaccine versus placebo. Read as DNA, the sequence is TGTGCCAGCAGGGCTTATAGCAATCAGCCCCAGCATTTT. This translates into CASRAYSNQPQHF.